This TCR beta chain derives from a study of blood T cells in healthy people across ages. General study results and limits: Per million T cells, TCR beta diversity dropped roughly linearly as age increased.

This clonotype has more than one count but fewer than ten. The antigen is undetermined. In each sample, at least 6.5 million PBMCs were isolated. Per sample, extraction of total RNA gave at least 5.5 micrograms in every case. The second PCR ran roughly 6 to 11 cycles with a sample-barcoded 5' primer and J-beta primers. A single record per CDR3 protein comes from TCRdb applying MiXCR to the 5' RACE reads. The sample records roughly 930,000 distinct CDR3 sequences, around 48% being singletons. This CDR3 has 14 residues. The ends were cut back, 2 bases at V and 6 bases at J, with 13 bases in the middle. The germline gives CDR1 MDHEN, CDR2 SYDVKM.

Material for sequencing was blood. This receptor was taken from a man between 25 and 39 years old in good health. V usage is TRBV28 and J usage is TRBJ1-2; maybe TRBD1 (5 bases). The chain's CDR3 is CASSLRGVSHGYTF. In nucleotides, the CDR3 is TGTGCCAGCAGTTTACGAGGGGTTTCGCATGGCTACACCTTC.